The clone carrying this T cell receptor (beta chain) was seen at least ten times. Its cognate antigen is unknown. The data originate from a study of response to subunit inactivated influenza vaccine. Overall study findings and caveats: Authors suggested that a seasonal influenza vaccination recruits few new T cells each time.

The V gene's germline CDR1 is MDHEN and CDR2 SYDVKM. The V gene lost 2 bases and the J gene lost 4 bases, with 13 bases spanning the gap. The CDR3 length is 15 residues. MiXCR, run by TCRdb on the RT-PCR reads, gives a single entry per CDR3 protein. The sample carries about 520,000 distinct CDR3 sequences, 7.2% recorded once. The chain has TRBV28 and TRBJ2-3; D remains unclear. The sequencing here drew on PBMCs from blood, taken less than 30 months after vaccination. This TCR was recovered from a man between 50 and 75 years old who received an inactivated influenza vaccine. CDR3 in amino acids: CASSLQFRVADTQYF. CDR3 nucleotide sequence: TGTGCCAGCAGTTTACAGTTTCGAGTGGCAGATACGCAGTATTTT.